This TCR beta chain derives from a study of shared clonotypes between healthy human individuals. The study, taken as a whole, reports: With few donors, the genetic and exposure-history diversity represented was limited. Exclusively blood specimens were collected; tissue repertoires likely differ. Clonotype sharing levels among donors were expected to vary with sequencing depth.

Trimming took off 6 bases at V and 10 bases at J, with 23 bases between the two ends. This CDR3 spans 15 amino acids. The V gene's germline CDR1 is LNHDA and CDR2 SQIVND (reference sequence). Notes on this clone: Its target is not known.

Clones were read by immunoSEQ multiplex PCR, and TCRdb kept only the in-frame ones, dropping some. The profile shows about 2.4 million clones, 80% to 95% of them singletons. Donors comprised only Caucasian adults living in Nashville, Tennessee. This chain joins TRBV19 and TRBJ2-3, with a tentative D call TRBD1 (6 bases). Sequences were obtained from naive CD4+ T cells from PBMCs. The sample's subset: CD45RA+ positively selected. This receptor was obtained from a man aged 18 to 30 in good health. Some clones in this sample may be carry-over from other donors' samples. DNA of the CDR3: TGTGCCAGTAGCCCCCCCCGGACAGAAACATTCGCGCAGTATTTT. It translates to CASSPPRTETFAQYF.